This T cell receptor (beta chain) was recorded in a study of blood T cell repertoires in COVID-19. Looking at the study overall: The United States, Italy and Spain provided the acute and convalescent COVID-19 samples. T cells, B-cell-depleted T cells, or PBMCs provided the cDNA or gDNA that served as material.

Original handling: Counts of nucleated cells, estimated from reference gene primer amplification, were obtained. Here immunoSEQ multiplex PCR was the method, and the copy in TCRdb shows in-frame clones only, minus some. That table is the source of V, J and clone size, and D and trimming were worked out from the DNA. The sample holds around 250,000 clones, about 82% seen once. Trimming at V came to 3 bases and at J to 4 bases, leaving 12 bases not matched to a gene. The CDR3 runs to 16 residues. Per the germline V gene, CDR1 is MNHEY and CDR2 is SMNVEV (reference sequence). The table lists this clone with a few counts.

The TCR was taken from an elderly man with acute or convalescent COVID-19. The genes are TRBV27 and TRBJ2-7, with 7 bases matching TRBD1. Sequencing used peripheral blood. The CDR3 nucleotides are TGTGCCAGCAGTTTCCGGACAGGCCAGGGGTTATACGAGCAGTACTTC. Protein sequence: CASSFRTGQGLYEQYF.